This TCR beta chain was observed in a study of blood T cell repertoires in COVID-19. Overall study context: Specimens from acute and convalescent COVID-19 originated in the United States, Italy and Spain. Sources were T cells, B-cell-depleted T cells, or PBMCs; the material itself was cDNA or gDNA.

Authors' analysis steps: Estimation of nucleated cell counts relied on the amplification of reference gene primers. The method was immunoSEQ multiplex PCR; TCRdb's version includes in-frame clones alone and lacks a portion of them. V and J calls and clone size are as listed in that table; D and trimming were resolved from the DNA. Of some 150,000 clones listed, 84% were seen once; the top ten hold roughly 7.1%. Germline V gene sequence: CDR1 GTSNPN, CDR2 SVGIG (reference sequence). The CDR3 spans 13 residues. Trimming removed 7 bases from V and 7 bases from J, with 19 bases in between. The sequenced sample was peripheral blood. V and J are TRBV30 and TRBJ1-1; weak D call: TRBD1 (6 bases). This sequence originates from a man aged 35 to 55 who had recovered from COVID-19. CDR3 amino acids: CASLRQEQFEAFF. The CDR3 DNA is TGTGCCTCCTTAAGACAGGAACAATTTGAAGCTTTCTTT. The entire variable domain, with the rest obtained from reference TRBV30 and TRBJ1-1, is as follows: SQTIHQWPATLVQPVGSPLSLECTVEGTSNPNLYWYRQAAGRGLQLLFYSVGIGQISSEVPQNLSASRPQDRQFILSSKKLLLSDSGFYLCASLRQEQFEAFFGQGTRLTVV.